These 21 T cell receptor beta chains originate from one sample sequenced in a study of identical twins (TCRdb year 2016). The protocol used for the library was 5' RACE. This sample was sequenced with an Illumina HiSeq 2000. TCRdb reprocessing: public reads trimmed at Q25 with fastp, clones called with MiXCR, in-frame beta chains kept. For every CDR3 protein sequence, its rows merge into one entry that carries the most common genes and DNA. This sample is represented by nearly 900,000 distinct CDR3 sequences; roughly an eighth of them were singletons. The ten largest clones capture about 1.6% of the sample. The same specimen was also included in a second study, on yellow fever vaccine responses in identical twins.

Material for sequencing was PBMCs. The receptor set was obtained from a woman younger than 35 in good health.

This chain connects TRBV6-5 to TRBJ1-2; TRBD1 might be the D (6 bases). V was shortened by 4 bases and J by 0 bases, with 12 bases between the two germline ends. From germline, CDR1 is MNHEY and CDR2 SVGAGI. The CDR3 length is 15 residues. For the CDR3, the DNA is TGTGCCAGCAGTTCCTTGACAGGTCCTAACTATGGCTACACCTTC. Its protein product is CASSSLTGPNYGYTF.

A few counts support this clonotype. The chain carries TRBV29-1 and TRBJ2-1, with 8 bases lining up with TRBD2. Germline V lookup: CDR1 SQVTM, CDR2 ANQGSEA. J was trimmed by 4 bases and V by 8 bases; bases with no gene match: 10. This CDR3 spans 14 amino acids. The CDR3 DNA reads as TGCAGCACCGAGCAGCGGGGGAATTACAATGAGCAGTTCTTC. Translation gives CSTEQRGNYNEQFF.

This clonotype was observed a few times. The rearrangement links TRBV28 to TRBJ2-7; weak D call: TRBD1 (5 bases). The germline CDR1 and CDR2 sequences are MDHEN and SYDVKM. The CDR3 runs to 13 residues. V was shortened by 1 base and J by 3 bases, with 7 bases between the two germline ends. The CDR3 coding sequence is TGTGCCAGCAGTTTATACGACAGCTACGAGCAGTACTTC. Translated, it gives CASSLYDSYEQYF.

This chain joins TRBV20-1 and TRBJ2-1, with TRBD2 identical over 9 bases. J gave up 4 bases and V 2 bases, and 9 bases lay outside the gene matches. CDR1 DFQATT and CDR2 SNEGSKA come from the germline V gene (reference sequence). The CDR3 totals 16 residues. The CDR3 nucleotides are TGCAGTGCTAGAAACCAGCTAGCGGGGACGTACAATGAGCAGTTCTTC. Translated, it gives CSARNQLAGTYNEQFF.

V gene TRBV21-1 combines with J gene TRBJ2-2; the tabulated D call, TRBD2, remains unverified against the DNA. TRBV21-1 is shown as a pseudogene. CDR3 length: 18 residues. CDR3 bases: TGTGCCAGCAGCAAACGCACGACTAGCGGGAGGGACACCGGGGAGCTGTTTTTT. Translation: CASSKRTTSGRDTGELFF.

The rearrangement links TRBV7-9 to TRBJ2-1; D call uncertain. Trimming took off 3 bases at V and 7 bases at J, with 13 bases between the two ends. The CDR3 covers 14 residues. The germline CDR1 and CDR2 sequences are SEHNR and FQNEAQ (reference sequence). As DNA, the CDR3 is TGTGCCAGCAGCTTTGGTAATAGGGAAAATGAGCAGTTCTTC. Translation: CASSFGNRENEQFF.

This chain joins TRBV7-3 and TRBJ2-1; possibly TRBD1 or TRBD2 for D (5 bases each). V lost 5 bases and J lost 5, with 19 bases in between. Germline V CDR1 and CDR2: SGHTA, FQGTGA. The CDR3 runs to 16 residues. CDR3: CASSPRLLGTHNEQFF. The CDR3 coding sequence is TGTGCCAGCAGCCCCCGTCTTTTGGGGACCCACAATGAGCAGTTCTTC. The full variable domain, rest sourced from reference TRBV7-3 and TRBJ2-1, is GAGVSQTPSNKVTEKGKYVELRCDPISGHTALYWYRQSLGQGPEFLIYFQGTGAADDSGLPNDRFFAVRPEGSVSTLKIQRTERGDSAVYLCASSPRLLGTHNEQFFGPGTRLTVL.

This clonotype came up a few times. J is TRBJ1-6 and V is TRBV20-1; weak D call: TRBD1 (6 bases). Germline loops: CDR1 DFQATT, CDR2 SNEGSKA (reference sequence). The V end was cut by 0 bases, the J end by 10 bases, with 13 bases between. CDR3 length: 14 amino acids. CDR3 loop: CSARDDRRVSPLHF. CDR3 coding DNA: TGCAGTGCTAGAGACGACAGGCGTGTCTCACCCCTCCACTTT.

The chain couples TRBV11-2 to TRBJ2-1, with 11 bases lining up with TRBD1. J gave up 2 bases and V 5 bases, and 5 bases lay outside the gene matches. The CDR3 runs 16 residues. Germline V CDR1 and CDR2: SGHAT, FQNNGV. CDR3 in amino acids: CASSRSGQGAYNEQFF. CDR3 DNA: TGTGCCAGCAGCAGATCGGGACAGGGGGCCTACAATGAGCAGTTCTTC. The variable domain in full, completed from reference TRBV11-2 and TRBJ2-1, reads EAGVAQSPRYKIIEKRQSVAFWCNPISGHATLYWYQQILGQGPKLLIQFQNNGVVDDSQLPKDRFSAERLKGVDSTLKIQPAKLEDSAVYLCASSRSGQGAYNEQFFGPGTRLTVL.

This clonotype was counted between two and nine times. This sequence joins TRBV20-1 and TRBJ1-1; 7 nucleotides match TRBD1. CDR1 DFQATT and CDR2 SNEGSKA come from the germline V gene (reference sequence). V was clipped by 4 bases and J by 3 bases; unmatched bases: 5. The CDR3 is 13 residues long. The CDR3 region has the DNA TGCAGTGCTAATAAGGGGGCGGACACTGAAGCTTTCTTT. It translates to CSANKGADTEAFF.

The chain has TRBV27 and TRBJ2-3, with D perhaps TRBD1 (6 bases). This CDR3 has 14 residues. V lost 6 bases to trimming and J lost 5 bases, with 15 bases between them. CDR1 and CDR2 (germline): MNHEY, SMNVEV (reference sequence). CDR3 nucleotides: TGTGCCAGCAGGAGTGAAGGGGGTATAGATACGCAGTATTTT. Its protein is CASRSEGGIDTQYF.

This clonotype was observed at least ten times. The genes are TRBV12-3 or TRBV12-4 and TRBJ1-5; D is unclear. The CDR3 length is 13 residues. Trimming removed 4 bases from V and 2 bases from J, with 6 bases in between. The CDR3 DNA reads TGTGCCAGCAGTTCAGGTGGCAATCAGCCCCAGCATTTT. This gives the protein CASSSGGNQPQHF.

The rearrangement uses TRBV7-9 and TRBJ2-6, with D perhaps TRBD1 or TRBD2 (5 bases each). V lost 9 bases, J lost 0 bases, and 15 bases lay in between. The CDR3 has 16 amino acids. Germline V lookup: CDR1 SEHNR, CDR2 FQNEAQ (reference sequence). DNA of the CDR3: TGTGCCAGTCCCAGGGAGCAACTCTCTGGGGCCAACGTCCTGACTTTC. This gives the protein CASPREQLSGANVLTF. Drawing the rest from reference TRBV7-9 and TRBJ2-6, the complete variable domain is DTGVSQNPRHKITKRGQNVTFRCDPISEHNRLYWYRQTLGQGPEFLTYFQNEAQLEKSRLLSDRFSAERPKGSFSTLEIQRTEQGDSAMYLCASPREQLSGANVLTFGAGSRLTVL.

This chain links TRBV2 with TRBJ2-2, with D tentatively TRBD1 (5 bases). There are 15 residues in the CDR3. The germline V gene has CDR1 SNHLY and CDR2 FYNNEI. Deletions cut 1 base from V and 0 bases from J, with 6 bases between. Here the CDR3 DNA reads TGTGCCAGCAGTGAAGTAGGGGCGAACACCGGGGAGCTGTTTTTT. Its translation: CASSEVGANTGELFF.

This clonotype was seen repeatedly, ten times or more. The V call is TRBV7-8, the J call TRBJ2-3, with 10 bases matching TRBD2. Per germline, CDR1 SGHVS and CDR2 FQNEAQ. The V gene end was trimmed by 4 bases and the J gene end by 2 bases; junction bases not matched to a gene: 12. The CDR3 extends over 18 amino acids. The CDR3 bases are TGTGCCAGCAGCTCCACGAGAACTAGCGGGGCCTCCACAGATACGCAGTATTTT. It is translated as CASSSTRTSGASTDTQYF.

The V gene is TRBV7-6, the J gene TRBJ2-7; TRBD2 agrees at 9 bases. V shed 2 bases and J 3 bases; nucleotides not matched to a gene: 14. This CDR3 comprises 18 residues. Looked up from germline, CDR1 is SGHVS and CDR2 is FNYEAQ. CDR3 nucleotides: TGTGCCAGCAGCTTATATGGACAGACTAGCGGAGGCAACTACGAGCAGTACTTC. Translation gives CASSLYGQTSGGNYEQYF.

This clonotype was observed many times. The DNA for the CDR3 is TGCGCCAGCAGCCAAGATCGGGGGCCCTCCTACAATGAGCAGTTCTTC. Translating gives CASSQDRGPSYNEQFF. The chain has TRBV4-1 and TRBJ2-1; D possibly matches TRBD1 or TRBD2 (6 bases each). Trimming removed 0 bases at V and 0 bases at J, with 9 bases between. There are 16 residues in the CDR3. Looked up from germline, CDR1 is MGHRA and CDR2 is YSYEKL.

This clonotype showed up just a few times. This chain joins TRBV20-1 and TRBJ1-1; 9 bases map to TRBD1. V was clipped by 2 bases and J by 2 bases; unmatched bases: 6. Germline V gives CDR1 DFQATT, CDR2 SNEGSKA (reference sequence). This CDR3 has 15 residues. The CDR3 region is CSARNLDRGNTEAFF. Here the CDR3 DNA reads TGCAGTGCTAGAAATCTGGACAGGGGTAACACTGAAGCTTTCTTT.

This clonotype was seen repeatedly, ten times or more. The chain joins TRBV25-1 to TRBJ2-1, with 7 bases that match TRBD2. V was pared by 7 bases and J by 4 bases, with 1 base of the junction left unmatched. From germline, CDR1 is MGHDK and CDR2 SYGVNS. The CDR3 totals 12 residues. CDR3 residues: CASTSGYNEQFF. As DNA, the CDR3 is TGTGCCAGCACTAGCGGATACAATGAGCAGTTCTTC.

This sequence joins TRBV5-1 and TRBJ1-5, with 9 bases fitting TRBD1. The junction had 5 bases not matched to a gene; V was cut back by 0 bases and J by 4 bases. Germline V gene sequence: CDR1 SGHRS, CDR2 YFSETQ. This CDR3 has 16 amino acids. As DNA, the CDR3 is TGCGCCAGCAGCTTGGGCACAGGGGGCGGTAATCAGCCCCAGCATTTT. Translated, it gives CASSLGTGGGNQPQHF.

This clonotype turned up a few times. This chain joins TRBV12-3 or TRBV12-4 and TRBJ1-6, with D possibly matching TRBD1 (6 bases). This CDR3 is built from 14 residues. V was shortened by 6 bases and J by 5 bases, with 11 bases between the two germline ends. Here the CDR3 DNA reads TGTGCCAGCAGCCGGGACACCGATAATTCACCCCTCCACTTT. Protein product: CASSRDTDNSPLHF.